This section outlines one TCR beta chain sequence together with its context. No antigen is known for it. The data originate from a study of beta chain features in type 1 diabetes. V was clipped by 8 bases and J by 5 bases, with 10 bases between them. From germline, CDR1 is MDHEN and CDR2 SYDVKM. CDR3 size: 12 residues. The authors reverse transcribed all of the isolated RNA, so sequencing captured expressed TCRB transcripts. It was found that naive, central memory and regulatory T cell samples averaged about 3.4 million reads. TCRdb's copy holds only in-frame clones and misses some; the assay was immunoSEQ multiplex PCR. The sample has some 700,000 clones, around an eighth seen once. Study-wide findings and caveats: Naive, central memory and Treg TCRB repertoires seemed to resemble each other more closely in patients than they did in healthy donors. VDJ junctions from patients with type 1 diabetes contained fewer insertions and more deletions. In all four CD4+ subsets, TCRB CDR3 length was significantly, moderately reduced in type 1 diabetes. Overrepresentation of cells with high TCR expression could result from cDNA sequencing.

The clonotype originates from a man younger than 30 with type 1 diabetes. The chain has TRBV28 and TRBJ2-1, with D unclear. The specimen was naive CD4+ T cells from blood. For the CDR3, the DNA is TGTGCCAGCCGTGGGTGGGACAATGAGCAGTTCTTC. This codes for CASRGWDNEQFF.